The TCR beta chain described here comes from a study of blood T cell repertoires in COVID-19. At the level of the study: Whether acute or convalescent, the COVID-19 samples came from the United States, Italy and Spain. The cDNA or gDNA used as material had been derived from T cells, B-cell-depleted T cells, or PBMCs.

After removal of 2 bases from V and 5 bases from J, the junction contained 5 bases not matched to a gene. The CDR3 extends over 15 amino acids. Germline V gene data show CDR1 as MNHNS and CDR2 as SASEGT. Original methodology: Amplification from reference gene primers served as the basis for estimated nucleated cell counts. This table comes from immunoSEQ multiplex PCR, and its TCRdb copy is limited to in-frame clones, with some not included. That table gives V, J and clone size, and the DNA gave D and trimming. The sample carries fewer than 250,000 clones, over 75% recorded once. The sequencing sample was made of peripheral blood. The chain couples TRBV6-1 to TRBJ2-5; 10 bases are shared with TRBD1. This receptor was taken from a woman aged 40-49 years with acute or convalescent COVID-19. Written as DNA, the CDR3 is TGTGCCAGCAGTGAAAGACAGGGGGCAGGGGAGACCCAGTACTTC. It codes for CASSERQGAGETQYF.